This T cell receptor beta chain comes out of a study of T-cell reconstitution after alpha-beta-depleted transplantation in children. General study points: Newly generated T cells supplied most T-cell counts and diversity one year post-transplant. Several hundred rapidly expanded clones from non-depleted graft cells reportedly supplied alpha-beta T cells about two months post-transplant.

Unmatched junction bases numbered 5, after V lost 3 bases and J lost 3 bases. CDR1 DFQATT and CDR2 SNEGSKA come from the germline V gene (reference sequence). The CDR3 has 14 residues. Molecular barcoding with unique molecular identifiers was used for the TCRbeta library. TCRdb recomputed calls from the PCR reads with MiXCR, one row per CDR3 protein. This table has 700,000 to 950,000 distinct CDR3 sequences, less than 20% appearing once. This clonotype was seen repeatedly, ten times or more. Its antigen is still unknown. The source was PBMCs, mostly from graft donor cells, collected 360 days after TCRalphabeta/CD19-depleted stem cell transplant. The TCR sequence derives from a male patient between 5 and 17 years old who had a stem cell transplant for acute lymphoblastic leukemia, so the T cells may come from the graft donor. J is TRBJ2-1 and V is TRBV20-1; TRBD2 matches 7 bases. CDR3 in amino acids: CSARRRENYNEQFF. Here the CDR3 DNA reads TGCAGTGCTAGGAGGCGGGAGAACTACAATGAGCAGTTCTTC.